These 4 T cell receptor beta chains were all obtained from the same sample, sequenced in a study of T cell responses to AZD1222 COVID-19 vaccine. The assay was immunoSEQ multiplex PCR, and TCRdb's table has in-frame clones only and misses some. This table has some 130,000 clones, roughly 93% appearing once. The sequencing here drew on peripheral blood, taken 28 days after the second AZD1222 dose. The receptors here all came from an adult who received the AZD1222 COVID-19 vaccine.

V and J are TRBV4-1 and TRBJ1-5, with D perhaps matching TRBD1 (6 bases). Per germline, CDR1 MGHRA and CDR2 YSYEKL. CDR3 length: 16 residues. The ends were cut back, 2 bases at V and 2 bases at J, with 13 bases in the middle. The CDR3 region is CASSQTEKGGNQPQHF. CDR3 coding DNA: TGCGCCAGCAGCCAAACCGAGAAGGGGGGCAATCAGCCCCAGCATTTT.

This chain's CDR3 is CASSWDRASYEQYF. The CDR3 region has the DNA TGTGCCAGCAGTTGGGACAGGGCTTCCTACGAGCAGTACTTC. This chain connects TRBV6-5 to TRBJ2-7; 9 bases map to TRBD1. The CDR3 is 14 residues long. Germline CDR1 is MNHEY and CDR2 is SVGAGI. J lost 1 base, V lost 4 bases, and 2 bases had no gene match.

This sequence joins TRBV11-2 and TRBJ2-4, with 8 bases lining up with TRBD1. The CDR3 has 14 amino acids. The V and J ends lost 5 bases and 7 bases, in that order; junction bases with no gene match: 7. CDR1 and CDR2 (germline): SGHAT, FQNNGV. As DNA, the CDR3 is TGTGCCAGCAGCACCAGGACAGGGAGGAACATTCAGTACTTC. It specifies CASSTRTGRNIQYF.

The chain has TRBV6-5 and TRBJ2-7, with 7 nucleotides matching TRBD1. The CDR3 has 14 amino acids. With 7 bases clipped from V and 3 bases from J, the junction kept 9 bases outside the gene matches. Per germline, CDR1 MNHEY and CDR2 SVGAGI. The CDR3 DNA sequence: TGTGCCAGCAACAAGCGACAGGGATTCTACGAGCAGTACTTC. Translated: CASNKRQGFYEQYF.